The clone carrying this T cell receptor beta chain was picked up a small number of times. The data were obtained in a study of human T cells and chemical hapten exposure. The CDR3 runs to 13 residues. Between the trimmed V and J ends, which lost 1 base and 8 bases, there was a span of 9 bases. Germline V gene sequence: CDR1 SGHTA, CDR2 FQGTGA. The sample's time point: patch test 3, about 24 weeks after DPC sensitization. The treatment: therapeutic diphenylcyclopropenone sensitization with weekly scalp DPC. TCRdb re-called the RACE reads through MiXCR, storing one row per CDR3 protein. This table holds tens of thousands of distinct CDR3 sequences, about 11% found once.

This chain joins TRBV7-3 and TRBJ2-1; D uncertain. The TCR comes from a woman in her 30s with alopecia areata. Some clones in this sample may be carry-over from other donors' samples. The sequences come from whole blood, collected in connection with sensitization to the hapten diphenylcyclopropenone (DPC). The CDR3, as DNA: TGTGCCAGCAGCTTAATGTTCAGCGATGAGCAGTTCTTC. Protein sequence: CASSLMFSDEQFF.